This T cell receptor beta chain was profiled in a study of cytomegalovirus exposure and HLA in healthy donors. Study-wide results and limits: Later analysis identified several of the most significant clusters that appeared linked to common viral pathogens. Among TCR beta chains, those listed as cytomegalovirus-associated numbered about 160. Cytomegalovirus status, reportedly, was diagnosed with high specificity and sensitivity by the classifier. Owing to their indistinguishability, certain V segments, notably TRBV6-2 and TRBV6-3, were excluded.

A note on this clone: The antigen is not known.

After removal of 3 bases from V and 1 base from J, the junction contained 8 bases not matched to a gene. Germline CDR1 and CDR2: SGHTA and FQGNSA. The length of the CDR3 is 17 residues. The PCR had 60 Vbeta and 13 Jbeta primers. Generated by immunoSEQ multiplex PCR, the TCRdb table keeps only in-frame clones and is missing some. The data show 100,000 to 150,000 clones, with under 80% seen just once and 3% to 4.5% held by the top ten. The genes are TRBV7-2 and TRBJ1-3, with TRBD1 matching 8 bases. The sequenced material came from PBMCs. The receptor was isolated from a man aged 35-49 years in good health and CMV-seropositive. The CDR3 loop is CASSFIPGQVSGNTIYF. The CDR3, as DNA: TGTGCCAGCAGCTTCATACCGGGACAGGTTTCTGGAAACACCATATATTTT.